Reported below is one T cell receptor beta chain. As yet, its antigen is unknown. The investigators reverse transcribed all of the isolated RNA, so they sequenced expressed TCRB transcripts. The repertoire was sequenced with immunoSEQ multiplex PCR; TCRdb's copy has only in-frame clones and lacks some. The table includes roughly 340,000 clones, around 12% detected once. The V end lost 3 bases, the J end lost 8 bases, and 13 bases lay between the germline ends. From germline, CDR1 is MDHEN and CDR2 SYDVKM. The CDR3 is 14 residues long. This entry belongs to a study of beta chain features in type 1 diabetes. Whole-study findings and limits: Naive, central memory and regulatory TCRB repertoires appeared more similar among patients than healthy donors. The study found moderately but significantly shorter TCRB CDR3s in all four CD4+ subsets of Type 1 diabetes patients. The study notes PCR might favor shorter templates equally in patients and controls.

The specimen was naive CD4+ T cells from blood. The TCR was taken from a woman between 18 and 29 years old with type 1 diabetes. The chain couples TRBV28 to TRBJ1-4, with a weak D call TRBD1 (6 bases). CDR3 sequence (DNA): TGTGCCAGCAGTTTGAGGACAGCTGGGGAAAAACTGTTTTTT. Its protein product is CASSLRTAGEKLFF.